This T cell receptor beta chain came from a study of STAT5B mutations in CD4+ large granular lymphocyte leukemia. This clone was seen a single time. Its antigen remains unidentified. Study-level points and caveats: Patient CD4-sorted repertoires stayed more clonal than healthy ones after leukemic-clone removal. 8/27 top patient clones versus 2/35 control clones were TRBV06-family. About 25% of private leukemic clonotypes occurred rarely in other patients' non-leukemic repertoires.

The germline V and J ends were trimmed by 2 bases and 2 bases, with 6 bases remaining between them. This CDR3 is built from 13 residues. The germline gives CDR1 MNHNS, CDR2 SASEGT. Per the original data handling: Productive clonotypes were detectable down to 2.59 x 10-5 frequency. This table comes from immunoSEQ multiplex PCR, and its TCRdb copy is limited to in-frame clones, with some not included. That table furnishes V, J and clone size, whereas the DNA furnished D and trimming. This sample has 35,000 or so clones, with nearly 90% found just once. Specimen: CD4+ T cells from blood buffy coats. The source is a human donor in good health. This chain links TRBV6-1 with TRBJ2-5; no reliable D call. The CDR3 region has the DNA TGTGCCAGCAGTGAACAGAAACAAGAGACCCAGTACTTC. It encodes CASSEQKQETQYF.